This T cell receptor beta chain emerged from a study of blood T cell repertoires in COVID-19. About the study: PBMCs, B-cell-depleted T cells, or T cells were the source of the cDNA or gDNA that made up the material.

Per the study methods: By means of reference gene primer amplification, nucleated cell counts were estimated. Produced via immunoSEQ multiplex PCR; TCRdb's table is partial and in-frame only. That table furnishes V, J and clone size, whereas the DNA furnished D and trimming. This repertoire shows under 200,000 clones, 80% to 90% found once; its top ten account for around 5%. V dropped 2 bases and J dropped 5 bases, with 16 bases sitting between them. The CDR3 covers 15 residues. Germline V lookup: CDR1 SGDLS, CDR2 YYNGEE. The sample was peripheral blood. This clonotype was sampled from an elderly woman with acute or convalescent COVID-19. V is TRBV9 and J is TRBJ2-5; D is perhaps TRBD2 (6 bases). The CDR3 region has the DNA TGTGCCAGCAGCGTCGTAGCGGCCCTAGGGGAGACCCAGTACTTC. It encodes CASSVVAALGETQYF.